This T cell receptor beta chain appears in the sequencing data of a study of early T cells in non-severe SARS-CoV-2 infection. Study conclusions and caveats: The matching step, a VDJdb search, favored anti-spike CD8 responses and missed private and CD4 specificities.

Unique molecular identifier tags were affixed to discrete cDNA molecules. TCRdb processed the 5' RACE reads anew with MiXCR; each CDR3 protein has one entry. The data show some 24,000 distinct CDR3 sequences, with roughly 4.2% seen just once and roughly 14% held by the top ten. This clonotype was observed a few times. The target antigen is unknown. The clonotype was recovered from an adult who was a healthcare worker with PCR-confirmed SARS-CoV-2 infection or an uninfected control (not recorded which). The sample was whole blood.

For the CDR3, the DNA is TGTGCCAGTAGTAGCCAACACACAGATACGCAGTATTTT. This encodes CASSSQHTDTQYF. V gene TRBV19 combines with J gene TRBJ2-3; no firm D call. The CDR3 extends over 13 amino acids. Germline V gene sequence: CDR1 LNHDA, CDR2 SQIVND (reference sequence). The ends were cut back, 4 bases at V and 2 bases at J, with 7 bases in the middle. The variable domain in full, with the rest retrieved from reference TRBV19 and TRBJ2-3, is DGGITQSPKYLFRKEGQNVTLSCEQNLNHDAMYWYRQDPGQGLRLIYYSQIVNDFQKGDIAEGYSVSREKKESFPLTVTSAQKNPTAFYLCASSSQHTDTQYFGPGTRLTVL.